This entry concerns a single TCR beta chain. This entry comes from a study of blood T cell repertoires in COVID-19. At the level of the study: The United States, Italy and Spain were the sources of the acute and convalescent COVID-19 samples. In each case, the material was cDNA or gDNA derived from T cells, B-cell-depleted T cells, or PBMCs.

In germline, CDR1 is SGDLS, CDR2 YYNGEE. The germline V and J ends were trimmed by 4 bases and 2 bases, with 12 bases remaining between them. The CDR3 runs to 14 residues. Original analysis: From reference gene primer amplification, estimates of nucleated cell counts were derived. The protocol was immunoSEQ multiplex PCR, while the TCRdb copy is restricted to in-frame clones and leaves out a portion. Clonal size and the V and J genes are those of that table, whereas D and trimming came from the DNA. The repertoire holds 110,000 to 150,000 clones, with around 76% as singletons. This chain links TRBV9 with TRBJ2-5; possibly TRBD2 for D (5 bases). Sequenced sample: peripheral blood. This clonotype originated in a man aged 60-69 years with acute or convalescent COVID-19. The CDR3 sequence: CASSPPSRQETQYF. CDR3 DNA sequence: TGTGCCAGCAGCCCCCCTAGCAGACAAGAGACCCAGTACTTC.